Listed here are 5 T cell receptor beta chains from one sample, sequenced in a study of beta chain features in type 1 diabetes. Whole-study results and caveats: In all four CD4+ subsets, TCRB CDR3 length was significantly, moderately reduced in type 1 diabetes.

Reverse transcription of all isolated RNA meant that expressed TCRB transcripts were sequenced. Here immunoSEQ multiplex PCR was the method, and the copy in TCRdb shows in-frame clones only, minus some. The top ten clones hold around 1.2% of a sample with over 120,000 clones, 10% to 15% of them seen once. No antigen is known for these receptors. The specimen was central memory CD4+ T cells from blood. These receptors all come from a man aged 18-30 years with type 1 diabetes.

Points on this clone: An end of the junction differs from the germline gene, which may be a read error. The rearrangement links TRBV7-9 to TRBJ1-4; no clear D gene. CDR1 is SEHNR and CDR2 is FQNEAQ in the germline V gene (reference sequence). The CDR3 runs 12 residues. The CDR3 is CASSFNEAGNHF. In DNA, the CDR3 is TGTGCCAGCAGCTTTAATGAGGCGGGGAATCATTTT. The whole variable domain, remainder taken from reference TRBV7-9 and TRBJ1-4, is DTGVSQNPRHKITKRGQNVTFRCDPISEHNRLYWYRQTLGQGPEFLTYFQNEAQLEKSRLLSDRFSAERPKGSFSTLEIQRTEQGDSAMYLCASSFNEAGNHFGSGTQLSVL.

This clone was recorded many times. CDR3 coding DNA: TGTGCCTGGAATCAGGGACAGAGCACAGATACGCAGTATTTT. Its translation: CAWNQGQSTDTQYF. V gene TRBV30 combines with J gene TRBJ2-3; TRBD1 aligns across 7 bases. The CDR3 consists of 14 residues. V lost 4 bases, J lost 0 bases, and 4 bases stayed unmatched. The germline V gene has CDR1 GTSNPN and CDR2 SVGIG (reference sequence).

V and J are TRBV4-1 and TRBJ1-1; 8 bases are shared with TRBD1. Germline V lookup: CDR1 MGHRA, CDR2 YSYEKL. Trimming cost V 4 bases and J 0 bases; bases outside gene matches: 4. There are 15 residues in the CDR3. The CDR3 loop is CASSLPDRVNTEAFF. CDR3 DNA: TGCGCCAGCAGCCTCCCGGACAGGGTGAACACTGAAGCTTTCTTT.

This clone turned up a few times. V is TRBV7-9 and J is TRBJ2-7, with TRBD1 matching 10 bases. Per the germline V gene, CDR1 is SEHNR and CDR2 is FQNEAQ (reference sequence). The trim removed 5 bases at V and 1 base at J, leaving 8 bases unmatched. This CDR3 region has 16 residues. Written as DNA, the CDR3 is TGTGCCAGCAGCCCCCCGACAGGGGGCGAGTCCTACGAGCAGTACTTC. The encoded protein is CASSPPTGGESYEQYF.

The chain couples TRBV18 to TRBJ2-7; 8 bases align to TRBD1. Germline V gene sequence: CDR1 KGHSH, CDR2 LQKENI. This CDR3 contains 16 residues. Trimming at V came to 2 bases and at J to 7 bases, leaving 13 bases not matched to a gene. The CDR3 nucleotides read TGTGCCAGCTCACCAGTTTTGAGACAGGGGCGCGAGGAGCAGTACTTC. It encodes CASSPVLRQGREEQYF. The complete variable domain, with remaining parts taken from reference TRBV18 and TRBJ2-7, reads NAGVMQNPRHLVRRRGQEARLRCSPMKGHSHVYWYRQLPEEGLKFMVYLQKENIIDESGMPKERFSAEFPKEGPSILRIQQVVRGDSAAYFCASSPVLRQGREEQYFGPGTRLTVT.